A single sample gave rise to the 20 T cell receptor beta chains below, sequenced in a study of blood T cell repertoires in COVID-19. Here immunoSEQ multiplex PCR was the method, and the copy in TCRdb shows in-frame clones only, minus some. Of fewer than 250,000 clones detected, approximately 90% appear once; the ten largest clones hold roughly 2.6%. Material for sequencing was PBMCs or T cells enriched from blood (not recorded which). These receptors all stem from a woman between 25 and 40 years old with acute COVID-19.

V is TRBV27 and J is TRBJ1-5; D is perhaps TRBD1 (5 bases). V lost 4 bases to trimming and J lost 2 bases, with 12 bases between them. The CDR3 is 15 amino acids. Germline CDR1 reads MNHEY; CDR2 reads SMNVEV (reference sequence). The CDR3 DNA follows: TGTGCCAGCAGTTCCCAGGGTTTCGGCAATCAGCCCCAGCATTTT. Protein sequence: CASSSQGFGNQPQHF.

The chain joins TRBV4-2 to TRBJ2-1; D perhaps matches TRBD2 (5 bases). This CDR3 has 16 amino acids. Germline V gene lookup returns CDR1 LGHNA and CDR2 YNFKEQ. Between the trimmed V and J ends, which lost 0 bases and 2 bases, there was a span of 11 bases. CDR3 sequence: CASSQEDGIPYNEQFF. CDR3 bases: TGTGCCAGCAGCCAAGAGGACGGGATCCCCTACAATGAGCAGTTCTTC.

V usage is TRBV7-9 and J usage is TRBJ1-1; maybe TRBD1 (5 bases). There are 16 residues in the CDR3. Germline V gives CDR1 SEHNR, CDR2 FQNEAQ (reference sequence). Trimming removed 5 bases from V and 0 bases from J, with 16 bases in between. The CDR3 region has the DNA TGTGCCAGCAGCACGCCCCAGGGCTTAATGAACACTGAAGCTTTCTTT. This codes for CASSTPQGLMNTEAFF. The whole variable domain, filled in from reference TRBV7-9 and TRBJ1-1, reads DTGVSQNPRHKITKRGQNVTFRCDPISEHNRLYWYRQTLGQGPEFLTYFQNEAQLEKSRLLSDRFSAERPKGSFSTLEIQRTEQGDSAMYLCASSTPQGLMNTEAFFGQGTRLTVV.

The CDR3 spells CASSWTGGNEQYF. The CDR3 nucleotides are TGTGCCAGCAGCTGGACAGGGGGAAACGAGCAGTACTTC. This chain joins TRBV7-9 and TRBJ2-7, with 10 bases that match TRBD1. The V gene end was trimmed by 4 bases and the J gene end by 5 bases; junction bases not matched to a gene: 2. The CDR3 sequence is 13 residues long. Germline-derived CDR1 and CDR2 are SEHNR and FQNEAQ (reference sequence). The full variable domain, with the rest looked up from reference TRBV7-9 and TRBJ2-7, is DTGVSQNPRHKITKRGQNVTFRCDPISEHNRLYWYRQTLGQGPEFLTYFQNEAQLEKSRLLSDRFSAERPKGSFSTLEIQRTEQGDSAMYLCASSWTGGNEQYFGPGTRLTVT.

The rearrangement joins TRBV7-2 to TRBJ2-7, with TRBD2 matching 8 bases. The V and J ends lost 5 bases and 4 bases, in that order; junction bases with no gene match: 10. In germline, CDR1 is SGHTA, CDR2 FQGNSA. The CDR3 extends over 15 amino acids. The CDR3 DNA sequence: TGTGCCAGCAGCCCTTATAGCGGGACCACGTACGAGCAGTACTTC. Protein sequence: CASSPYSGTTYEQYF.

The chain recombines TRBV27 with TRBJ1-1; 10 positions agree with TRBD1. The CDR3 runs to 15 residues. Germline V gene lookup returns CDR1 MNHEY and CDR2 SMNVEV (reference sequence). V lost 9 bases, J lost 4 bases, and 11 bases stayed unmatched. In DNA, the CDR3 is TGTGCCAGTAGCCGGGACAGGGGCGGCGGCACTGAAGCTTTCTTT. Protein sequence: CASSRDRGGGTEAFF.

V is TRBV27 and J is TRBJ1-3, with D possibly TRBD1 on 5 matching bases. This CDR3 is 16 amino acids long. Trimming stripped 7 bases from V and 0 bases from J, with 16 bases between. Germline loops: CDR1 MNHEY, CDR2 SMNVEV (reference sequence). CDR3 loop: CASIRGTPDSGNTIYF. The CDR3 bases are TGTGCCAGCATCCGCGGGACTCCGGACTCTGGAAACACCATATATTTT.

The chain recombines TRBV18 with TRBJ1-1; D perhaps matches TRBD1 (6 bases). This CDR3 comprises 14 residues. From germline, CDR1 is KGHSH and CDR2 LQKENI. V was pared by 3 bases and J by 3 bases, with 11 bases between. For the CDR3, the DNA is TGTGCCAGCTCACCCCTACAGGGCCACACTGAAGCTTTCTTT. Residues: CASSPLQGHTEAFF.

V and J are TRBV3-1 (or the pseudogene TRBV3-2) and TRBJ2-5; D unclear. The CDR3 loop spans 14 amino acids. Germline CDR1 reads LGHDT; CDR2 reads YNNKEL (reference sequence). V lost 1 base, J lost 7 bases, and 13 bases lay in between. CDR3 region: CASSQVDPSGTQYF. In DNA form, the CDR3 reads TGTGCCAGCAGCCAAGTCGACCCGTCAGGGACCCAGTACTTC.

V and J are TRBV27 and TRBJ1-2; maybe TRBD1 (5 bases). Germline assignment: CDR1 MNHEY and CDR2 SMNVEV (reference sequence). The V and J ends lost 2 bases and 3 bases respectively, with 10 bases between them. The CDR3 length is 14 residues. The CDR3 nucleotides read TGTGCCAGCAGTTTAAGGGGCACCCACTATGGCTACACCTTC. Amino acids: CASSLRGTHYGYTF.

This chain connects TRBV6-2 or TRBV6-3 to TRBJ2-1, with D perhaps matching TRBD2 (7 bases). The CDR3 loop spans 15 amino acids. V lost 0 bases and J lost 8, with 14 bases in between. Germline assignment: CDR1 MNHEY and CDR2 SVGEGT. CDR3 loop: CASSYSRGGAHEQFF. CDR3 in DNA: TGTGCCAGCAGTTACTCGAGAGGGGGGGCGCATGAGCAGTTCTTC.

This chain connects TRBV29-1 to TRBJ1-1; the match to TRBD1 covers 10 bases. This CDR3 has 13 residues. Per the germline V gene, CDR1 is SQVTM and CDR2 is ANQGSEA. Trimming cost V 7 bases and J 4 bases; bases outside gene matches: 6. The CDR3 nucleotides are TGCAGCGGTAGGACAGGGGGTGGCACTGAAGCTTTCTTT. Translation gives CSGRTGGGTEAFF. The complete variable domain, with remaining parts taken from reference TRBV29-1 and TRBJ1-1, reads SAVISQKPSRDICQRGTSLTIQCQVDSQVTMMFWYRQQPGQSLTLIATANQGSEATYESGFVIDKFPISRPNLTFSTLTVSNMSPEDSSIYLCSGRTGGGTEAFFGQGTRLTVV.

The CDR3: CASTTWHPGNQPQHF. CDR3 bases: TGTGCCAGCACAACCTGGCACCCAGGCAATCAGCCCCAGCATTTT. The rearrangement joins TRBV6-5 to TRBJ1-5; D ambiguous. Trimming left V 7 bases short and J 2 bases short, with 15 bases between. The length of the CDR3 is 15 residues. Looked up from germline, CDR1 is MNHEY and CDR2 is SVGAGI.

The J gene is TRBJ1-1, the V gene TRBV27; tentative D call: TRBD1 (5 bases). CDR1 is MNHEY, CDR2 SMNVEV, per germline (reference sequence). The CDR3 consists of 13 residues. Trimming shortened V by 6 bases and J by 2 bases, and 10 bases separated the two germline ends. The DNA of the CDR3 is TGTGCCAGCAGGGGGCTCGGTAACACTGAAGCTTTCTTT. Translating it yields CASRGLGNTEAFF.

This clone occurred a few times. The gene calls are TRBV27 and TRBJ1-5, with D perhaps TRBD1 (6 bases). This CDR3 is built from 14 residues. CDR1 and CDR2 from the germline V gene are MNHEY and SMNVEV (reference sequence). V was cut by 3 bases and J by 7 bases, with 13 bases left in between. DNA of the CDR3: TGTGCCAGCAGTTTGGCAGGGGTAGGACAGCCCCAGCATTTT. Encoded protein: CASSLAGVGQPQHF.

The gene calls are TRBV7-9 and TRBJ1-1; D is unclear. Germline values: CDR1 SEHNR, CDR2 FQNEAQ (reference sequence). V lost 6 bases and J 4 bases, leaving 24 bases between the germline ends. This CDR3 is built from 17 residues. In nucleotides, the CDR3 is TGTGCCAGCAGATCCTCGCCGGGCCTGAGGGTTAGCACTGAAGCTTTCTTT. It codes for CASRSSPGLRVSTEAFF. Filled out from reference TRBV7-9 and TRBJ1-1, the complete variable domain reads DTGVSQNPRHKITKRGQNVTFRCDPISEHNRLYWYRQTLGQGPEFLTYFQNEAQLEKSRLLSDRFSAERPKGSFSTLEIQRTEQGDSAMYLCASRSSPGLRVSTEAFFGQGTRLTVV.

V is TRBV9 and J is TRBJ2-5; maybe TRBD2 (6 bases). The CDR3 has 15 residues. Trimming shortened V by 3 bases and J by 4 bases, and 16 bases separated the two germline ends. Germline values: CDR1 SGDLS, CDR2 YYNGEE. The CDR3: CASSATSSGAETQYF. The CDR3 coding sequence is TGTGCCAGCAGCGCGACTAGTTCGGGCGCAGAGACCCAGTACTTC. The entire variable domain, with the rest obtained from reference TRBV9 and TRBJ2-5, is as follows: DSGVTQTPKHLITATGQRVTLRCSPRSGDLSVYWYQQSLDQGLQFLIQYYNGEERAKGNILERFSAQQFPDLHSELNLSSLELGDSALYFCASSATSSGAETQYFGPGTRLLVL.

CDR3: CASSPGETLTVSNQPQHF. The CDR3 DNA is TGTGCCAGCTCACCCGGCGAGACCCTGACAGTATCCAATCAGCCCCAGCATTTT. The chain combines TRBV18 with TRBJ1-5, with TRBD1 as a possible D gene (5 bases). The V end lost 3 bases, the J end lost 3 bases, and 21 bases lay between the germline ends. CDR1 KGHSH and CDR2 LQKENI come from the germline V gene. The CDR3 is 18 residues long.

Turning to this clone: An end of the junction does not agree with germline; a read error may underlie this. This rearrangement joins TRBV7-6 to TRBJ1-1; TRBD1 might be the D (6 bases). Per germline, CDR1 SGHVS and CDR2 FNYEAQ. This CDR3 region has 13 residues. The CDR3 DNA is TGTGCCAGCAGCTTAACAGGGAACGCTGAAGCTTTCTTT. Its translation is CASSLTGNAEAFF.

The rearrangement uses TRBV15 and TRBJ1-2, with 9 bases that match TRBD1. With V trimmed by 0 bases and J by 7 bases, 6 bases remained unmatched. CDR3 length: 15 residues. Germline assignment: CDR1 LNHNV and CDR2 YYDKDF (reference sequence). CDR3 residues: CATSRDPQGARGYTF. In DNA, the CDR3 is TGTGCCACCAGCAGAGATCCACAGGGGGCGCGTGGCTACACCTTC.